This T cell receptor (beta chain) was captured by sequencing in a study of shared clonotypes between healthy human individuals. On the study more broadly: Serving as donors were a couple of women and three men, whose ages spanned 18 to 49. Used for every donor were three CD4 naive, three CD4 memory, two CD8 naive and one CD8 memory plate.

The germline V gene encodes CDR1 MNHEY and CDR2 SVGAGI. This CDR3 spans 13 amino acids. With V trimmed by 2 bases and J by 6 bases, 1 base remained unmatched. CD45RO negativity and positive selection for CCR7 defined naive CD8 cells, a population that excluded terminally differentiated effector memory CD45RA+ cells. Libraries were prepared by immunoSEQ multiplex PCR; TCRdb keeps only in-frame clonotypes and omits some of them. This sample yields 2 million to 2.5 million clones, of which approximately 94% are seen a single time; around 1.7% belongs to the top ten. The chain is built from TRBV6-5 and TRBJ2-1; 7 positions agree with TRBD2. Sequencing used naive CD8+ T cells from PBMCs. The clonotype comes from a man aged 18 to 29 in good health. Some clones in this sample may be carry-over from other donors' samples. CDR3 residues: CASSYGRANEQFF. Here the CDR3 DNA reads TGTGCCAGCAGTTACGGGAGGGCCAATGAGCAGTTCTTC.